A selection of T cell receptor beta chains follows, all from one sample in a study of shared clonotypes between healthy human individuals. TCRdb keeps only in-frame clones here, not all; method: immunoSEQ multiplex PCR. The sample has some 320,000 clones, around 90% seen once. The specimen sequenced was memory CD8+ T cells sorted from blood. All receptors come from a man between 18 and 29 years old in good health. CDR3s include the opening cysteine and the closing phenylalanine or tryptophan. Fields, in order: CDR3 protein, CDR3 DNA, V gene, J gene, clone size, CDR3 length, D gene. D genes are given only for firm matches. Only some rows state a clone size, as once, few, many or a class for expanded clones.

CDR3 protein: CASSQESLAGEWGIYNEQFF
CDR3 DNA: TGCGCCAGCAGCCAAGAGTCACTAGCGGGAGAGTGGGGGATCTACAATGAGCAGTTCTTC
V gene: TRBV4-3
J gene: TRBJ2-1
clone size: many
CDR3 length: 20
D gene: TRBD2

CDR3 protein: CASSVNSDEQFF
CDR3 DNA: TGTGCCAGCAGCGTGAACTCCGATGAGCAGTTCTTC
V gene: TRBV9
J gene: TRBJ2-1
clone size: -
CDR3 length: 12
D gene: -

CDR3 protein: CASSVYRGKAFF
CDR3 DNA: TGTGCCAGCAGTGTATACAGGGGGAAAGCTTTCTTT
V gene: TRBV6-5
J gene: TRBJ1-1
clone size: -
CDR3 length: 12
D gene: TRBD1

CDR3 protein: CASKGETSYEQYF
CDR3 DNA: TGTGCCAGCAAGGGGGAGACCTCCTACGAGCAGTACTTC
V gene: TRBV2
J gene: TRBJ2-7
clone size: -
CDR3 length: 13
D gene: -

CDR3 protein: CASHESFNYGYTF
CDR3 DNA: TGTGCTAGTCATGAGTCTTTTAACTATGGCTACACCTTC
V gene: TRBV12-5
J gene: TRBJ1-2
clone size: -
CDR3 length: 13
D gene: -

CDR3 protein: CASSFGTPGYEQFF
CDR3 DNA: TGTGCCAGCAGTTTCGGGACACCCGGTTACGAGCAGTTCTTC
V gene: TRBV28
J gene: TRBJ2-1
clone size: -
CDR3 length: 14
D gene: -

CDR3 protein: CASSFSRGYTGELFF
CDR3 DNA: TGTGCCAGCAGCTTTTCGCGGGGGTACACCGGGGAGCTGTTTTTT
V gene: TRBV11-2
J gene: TRBJ2-2
clone size: -
CDR3 length: 15
D gene: TRBD2

CDR3 protein: CASSQGTGGNYEQYF
CDR3 DNA: TGCGCCAGCAGTCAAGGGACAGGGGGGAACTACGAGCAGTACTTC
V gene: TRBV23-1
J gene: TRBJ2-7
clone size: -
CDR3 length: 15
D gene: TRBD1

CDR3 protein: CASRNRGYDYYGYTF
CDR3 DNA: TGTGCCAGCAGGAACAGGGGATATGATTACTATGGCTACACCTTC
V gene: TRBV27
J gene: TRBJ1-2
clone size: -
CDR3 length: 15
D gene: TRBD1

CDR3 protein: CASSAPGTGGSYEQFF
CDR3 DNA: TGTGCCAGCAGCGCACCCGGGACAGGGGGTAGCTATGAGCAGTTCTTC
V gene: TRBV13
J gene: TRBJ2-1
clone size: -
CDR3 length: 16
D gene: TRBD1

CDR3 protein: CASSHVGEGLEDTQYF
CDR3 DNA: TGTGCCAGCAGCCATGTGGGGGAGGGGCTTGAGGATACGCAGTATTTT
V gene: TRBV11-3
J gene: TRBJ2-3
clone size: -
CDR3 length: 16
D gene: TRBD2

CDR3 protein: CASSQDREGAGETQYF
CDR3 DNA: TGCGCCAGCAGCCAAGATCGGGAGGGGGCCGGGGAGACCCAGTACTTC
V gene: TRBV4-3
J gene: TRBJ2-5
clone size: -
CDR3 length: 16
D gene: -

CDR3 protein: CASSCQQGTESYEQYF
CDR3 DNA: TGTGCCAGCAGTTGTCAGCAGGGGACTGAATCCTACGAGCAGTACTTC
V gene: TRBV6-5
J gene: TRBJ2-7
clone size: -
CDR3 length: 16
D gene: -

CDR3 protein: CASAKQGTEAFF
CDR3 DNA: TGTGCCAGCGCTAAGCAGGGCACTGAAGCTTTCTTT
V gene: TRBV25-1
J gene: TRBJ1-1
clone size: -
CDR3 length: 12
D gene: -

CDR3 protein: CASSLPLNTQYF
CDR3 DNA: TGTGCCAGCAGTTTACCGCTAAATACGCAGTATTTT
V gene: TRBV5-6
J gene: TRBJ2-3
clone size: -
CDR3 length: 12
D gene: -

CDR3 protein: CASSQDHDEQFF
CDR3 DNA: TGTGCCAGCAGCCAAGATCATGATGAGCAGTTCTTC
V gene: TRBV14
J gene: TRBJ2-1
clone size: once
CDR3 length: 12
D gene: -

CDR3 protein: CASSPGGGNQPQHF
CDR3 DNA: TGTGCCAGCAGCCCAGGGGGAGGCAATCAGCCCCAGCATTTT
V gene: TRBV6-5
J gene: TRBJ1-5
clone size: -
CDR3 length: 14
D gene: TRBD1

CDR3 protein: CAISVHRGPDQPQHF
CDR3 DNA: TGTGCCATCAGTGTCCACAGGGGGCCGGATCAGCCCCAGCATTTT
V gene: TRBV10-3
J gene: TRBJ1-5
clone size: -
CDR3 length: 15
D gene: TRBD1

CDR3 protein: CASSPGALTEGYTF
CDR3 DNA: TGTGCCAGCAGCCCCGGGGCCCTGACGGAGGGCTACACCTTC
V gene: TRBV9
J gene: TRBJ1-2
clone size: -
CDR3 length: 14
D gene: -

CDR3 protein: CASSQDQGLAGVGVTGELFF
CDR3 DNA: TGTGCCAGCAGCCAAGATCAGGGACTAGCGGGAGTGGGGGTAACCGGGGAGCTGTTTTTT
V gene: TRBV4-2
J gene: TRBJ2-2
clone size: -
CDR3 length: 20
D gene: TRBD2

CDR3 protein: CASRRGGGWTDTQYF
CDR3 DNA: TGTGCCAGCAGGCGAGGGGGGGGCTGGACAGATACGCAGTATTTT
V gene: TRBV21-1
J gene: TRBJ2-3
clone size: -
CDR3 length: 15
D gene: -

CDR3 protein: CASSLNYPAGGSDTQYF
CDR3 DNA: TGTGCCAGCAGCCTCAATTACCCAGCGGGAGGGTCAGATACGCAGTATTTT
V gene: TRBV7-9
J gene: TRBJ2-3
clone size: -
CDR3 length: 17
D gene: TRBD2

CDR3 protein: CASSDSFVETQYF
CDR3 DNA: TGTGCTAGCAGCGACAGCTTTGTTGAGACCCAGTACTTC
V gene: TRBV7-7
J gene: TRBJ2-5
clone size: -
CDR3 length: 13
D gene: -

CDR3 protein: CASSSGASYEQYF
CDR3 DNA: TGCGCCAGCAGTAGCGGGGCGTCGTACGAGCAGTACTTC
V gene: TRBV10-1
J gene: TRBJ2-7
clone size: once
CDR3 length: 13
D gene: TRBD2

CDR3 protein: CASSEALQGVGYTF
CDR3 DNA: TGTGCCAGCAGTGAAGCGCTTCAGGGGGTTGGCTACACCTTC
V gene: TRBV2
J gene: TRBJ1-2
clone size: -
CDR3 length: 14
D gene: TRBD1

CDR3 protein: CASSLDSGTVTYEQYF
CDR3 DNA: TGTGCCAGCAGCTTAGACTCCGGGACAGTTACCTACGAGCAGTACTTC
V gene: TRBV7-8
J gene: TRBJ2-7
clone size: -
CDR3 length: 16
D gene: TRBD1

CDR3 protein: CSAEGRGYQETQYF
CDR3 DNA: TGCAGCGCCGAGGGAAGGGGGTACCAAGAGACCCAGTACTTC
V gene: TRBV29-1
J gene: TRBJ2-5
clone size: -
CDR3 length: 14
D gene: -

CDR3 protein: CASSPIQGNYGYTF
CDR3 DNA: TGTGCCAGCAGCCCGATACAGGGTAACTATGGCTACACCTTC
V gene: TRBV7-9
J gene: TRBJ1-2
clone size: -
CDR3 length: 14
D gene: -

CDR3 protein: CSVEVVEQETQYF
CDR3 DNA: TGCAGCGTTGAAGTAGTTGAACAAGAGACCCAGTACTTC
V gene: TRBV29-1
J gene: TRBJ2-5
clone size: -
CDR3 length: 13
D gene: -

CDR3 protein: CASSSLEYTAYEQYF
CDR3 DNA: TGTGCCAGCAGCTCTCTAGAGTATACAGCCTACGAGCAGTACTTC
V gene: TRBV11-2
J gene: TRBJ2-7
clone size: -
CDR3 length: 15
D gene: -

CDR3 protein: CASSKNPSATVGDIQYF
CDR3 DNA: TGTGCCAGCAGTAAAAATCCCAGCGCCACAGTCGGGGACATTCAGTACTTC
V gene: TRBV16
J gene: TRBJ2-4
clone size: -
CDR3 length: 17
D gene: -

CDR3 protein: CASSVDGVFVNTEAFF
CDR3 DNA: TGTGCCAGCAGTGTTGACGGCGTTTTTGTGAACACTGAAGCTTTCTTT
V gene: TRBV27
J gene: TRBJ1-1
clone size: -
CDR3 length: 16
D gene: -

CDR3 protein: CASSVDRGLFYEQYF
CDR3 DNA: TGTGCCAGCAGCGTGGACAGGGGGCTGTTTTACGAGCAGTACTTC
V gene: TRBV7-2
J gene: TRBJ2-7
clone size: -
CDR3 length: 15
D gene: TRBD1

CDR3 protein: CASSYPPGLGDSPLHF
CDR3 DNA: TGTGCCAGCAGTTACCCCCCGGGTCTCGGGGATTCACCCCTCCACTTT
V gene: TRBV6-6
J gene: TRBJ1-6
clone size: -
CDR3 length: 16
D gene: -

CDR3 protein: CASPCRSDPSPLHF
CDR3 DNA: TGTGCCAGCCCCTGCCGCAGTGACCCTTCACCCCTCCACTTT
V gene: TRBV27
J gene: TRBJ1-6
clone size: -
CDR3 length: 14
D gene: -

CDR3 protein: CASSLGLIPNEQFF
CDR3 DNA: TGTGCCAGCAGTTTGGGGCTTATCCCCAATGAGCAGTTCTTC
V gene: TRBV28
J gene: TRBJ2-1
clone size: -
CDR3 length: 14
D gene: -

CDR3 protein: CASSLGPVGYTF
CDR3 DNA: TGTGCCAGCAGCTTGGGACCGGTGGGCTACACCTTC
V gene: TRBV5-4
J gene: TRBJ1-2
clone size: -
CDR3 length: 12
D gene: -

CDR3 protein: CASSLGATLNTEAFF
CDR3 DNA: TGCGCCAGCAGCTTGGGCGCGACCTTGAACACTGAAGCTTTCTTT
V gene: TRBV5-1
J gene: TRBJ1-1
clone size: -
CDR3 length: 15
D gene: -

CDR3 protein: CASSFSGGAPGELFF
CDR3 DNA: TGTGCCAGCAGCTTTAGCGGGGGGGCCCCCGGGGAGCTGTTTTTT
V gene: TRBV5-4
J gene: TRBJ2-2
clone size: -
CDR3 length: 15
D gene: TRBD2

CDR3 protein: CASSYRAPYSNQPQHF
CDR3 DNA: TGTGCCAGCAGTTACAGGGCACCTTATAGCAATCAGCCCCAGCATTTT
V gene: TRBV6-6
J gene: TRBJ1-5
clone size: -
CDR3 length: 16
D gene: -

CDR3 protein: CASSGPATAGETQYF
CDR3 DNA: TGTGCCAGCAGCGGGCCGGCAACCGCTGGAGAGACCCAGTACTTC
V gene: TRBV7-9
J gene: TRBJ2-5
clone size: -
CDR3 length: 15
D gene: -